This TCR beta chain was captured in a study of T cell repertoires in cytomegalovirus infection. Study as a whole: Recently described HLA-C-restricted plus well-studied HLA-B-restricted CMV epitopes were used. Shared public TCR beta signatures pointed to both CMV infection and a matching HLA type. The study's findings and limits: CMV carriers having the relevant HLA were flagged by cumulative public TCR beta family frequency. The ex vivo response showed dominance by HLA-C-restricted CMV-specific TCR beta clonotypes.

This clonotype was detected many times. No antigen is known for it. TCRdb called the reads again in MiXCR, with one record for every CDR3 protein. The sample has some 800,000 distinct CDR3 sequences, about 28% seen once; the top ten hold roughly 14%. The material sequenced was cultured CD8+ T cells from PBMCs, taken from culture after CMV antigen stimulation. This receptor was identified in a human donor in good health (CMV status not recorded). Some clones in this sample may be carry-over from other donors' samples.

CDR3 residues: CASSFTPGTGGAYSNQPQHF. CDR3 nucleotides: TGTGCCAGCAGCTTTACTCCCGGGACAGGGGGCGCCTATAGCAATCAGCCCCAGCATTTT. V usage is TRBV7-2 and J usage is TRBJ1-5; 12 nucleotides line up with TRBD1. The CDR3 has 20 residues. Germline assignment: CDR1 SGHTA and CDR2 FQGNSA. After removal of 3 bases from V and 0 bases from J, the junction contained 12 bases not matched to a gene.